These 4 T cell receptor beta chains were sequenced from one sample in a study of CD8 T cells in Susac syndrome. RNA, at about 0.5 to 1 ug, was reverse transcribed with random hexamers. TCRdb re-analysed the immunoSEQ multiplex PCR reads in MiXCR, keeping a single row per CDR3 protein. The repertoire consists of about 170,000 distinct CDR3 sequences, with 95% to 97% occurring once and the leading ten covering approximately 0.12%. Sequencing was carried out using CD4+ T cells from PBMCs. All receptors come from a human donor with Susac syndrome.

The genes are TRBV6-5 and TRBJ1-2; TRBD1 is a possible D gene (5 bases). The CDR3 has 17 residues. Germline lookup yields CDR1 MNHEY and CDR2 SVGAGI. The ends were cut back, 0 bases at V and 0 bases at J, with 14 bases in the middle. The CDR3 is CASSYSRSRGTNYGYTF. CDR3 DNA: TGTGCCAGCAGTTACTCCAGATCGAGGGGAACTAACTATGGCTACACCTTC.

J is TRBJ1-2 and V is TRBV7-9, with a weak D call TRBD1 (5 bases). CDR3 length equals 12 residues. CDR1 SEHNR and CDR2 FQNEAQ come from the germline V gene (reference sequence). V lost 5 bases and J lost 6, with 10 bases in between. CDR3: CASSPREHGYTF. CDR3 DNA sequence: TGTGCCAGCAGCCCCAGGGAACATGGCTACACCTTC. The full variable domain, its missing parts supplied by reference TRBV7-9 and TRBJ1-2, is DTGVSQNPRHKITKRGQNVTFRCDPISEHNRLYWYRQTLGQGPEFLTYFQNEAQLEKSRLLSDRFSAERPKGSFSTLEIQRTEQGDSAMYLCASSPREHGYTFGSGTRLTVV.

V is TRBV6-5 and J is TRBJ2-7; 10 nucleotides line up with TRBD2. The CDR3 consists of 14 residues. With V trimmed by 5 bases and J by 6 bases, 7 bases remained unmatched. The germline V gene has CDR1 MNHEY and CDR2 SVGAGI. The CDR3 is CASSALAGAGEQYF. Written as DNA, the CDR3 is TGTGCCAGCAGTGCCCTAGCGGGAGCTGGCGAGCAGTACTTC.

V and J are TRBV24-1 and TRBJ2-1, with 9 bases fitting TRBD1. Germline lookup yields CDR1 KGHDR and CDR2 SFDVKD. The CDR3 has 16 residues. J was trimmed by 7 bases and V by 4 bases; bases with no gene match: 10. The CDR3 protein is CATSDRTGGFLNEQFF. The CDR3 DNA is TGTGCCACCAGTGACCGTACAGGGGGCTTTCTTAATGAGCAGTTCTTC.